This T cell receptor beta chain was profiled in a study of metastatic and nonmetastatic thyroid tumors. Across the whole study: Malignant and benign thyroid patients had repertoires compared in peripheral blood and tumor or nodule tissue. Study observations and caveats: Significantly greater TCR beta diversity was reportedly found in malignant thyroid tumors than in benign nodules (in blood and tumor).

This clone rates as medium-sized. Its antigen is unknown. No patient had received any treatment before thyroid surgery. Authors' data handling: A classifier of distant metastasis in papillary thyroid cancer was built from CDR3 differences (across clinicopathological groups). TCRdb re-called clones from the PCR reads using MiXCR. Here the V and J calls rest on TCRdb's processing, not on the authors' analysis. The table shows 20,000 to 25,000 clones, with approximately 25% occurring only once. Sequenced material: tumor tissue. This receptor was identified in a female donor with papillary thyroid cancer or a benign thyroid nodule (not recorded which). Some clones in this sample may be carry-over from other donors' samples.

In nucleotides, the CDR3 is TGTGCCTGCCCTTTTGGGGACAGCAATAGCAATCAGCCCCAGCATTTT. This encodes CACPFGDSNSNQPQHF. The chain has TRBV30 and TRBJ1-5; the match to TRBD1 covers 7 bases. CDR3 length: 16 amino acids. J lost 0 bases, V lost 6 bases, and 11 bases had no gene match. CDR1 and CDR2 from the germline V gene are GTSNPN and SVGIG (reference sequence).